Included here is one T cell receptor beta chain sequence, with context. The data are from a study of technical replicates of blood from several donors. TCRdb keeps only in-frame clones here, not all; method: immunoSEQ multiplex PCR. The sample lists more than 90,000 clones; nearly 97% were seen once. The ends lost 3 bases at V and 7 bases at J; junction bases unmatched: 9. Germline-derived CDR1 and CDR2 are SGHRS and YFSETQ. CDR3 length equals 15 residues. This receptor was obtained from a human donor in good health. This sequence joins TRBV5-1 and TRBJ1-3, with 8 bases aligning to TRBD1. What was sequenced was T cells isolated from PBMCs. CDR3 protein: CASSSTTGAMNTIYF. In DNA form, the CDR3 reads TGCGCCAGCAGCTCGACGACAGGGGCCATGAACACCATATATTTT.